The 8 T cell receptor beta chains below all came from one sample that was sequenced in a study of T-cell reconstitution after alpha-beta-depleted transplantation in children. TCRbeta library preparation incorporated unique molecular identifiers. TCRdb re-derived calls from the PCR reads in MiXCR, one entry per CDR3 protein. The sample records some 190,000 distinct CDR3 sequences, 8.5% to 14% being singletons. Specimen: PBMCs, collected before TCRalphabeta/CD19-depleted stem cell transplant. The receptors were gathered from a boy younger than 10 with acute myeloid leukemia, due to receive a stem cell transplant.

This clonotype was detected ten times or more. CDR3 DNA: TGTGCCATCGGATGGGCGGCACAAGAGACCCAGTACTTC. Its translation: CAIGWAAQETQYF. J is TRBJ2-5 and V is TRBV13; D gene ambiguous. Germline V gene sequence: CDR1 PRHDT, CDR2 FYEKMQ (reference sequence). The CDR3 consists of 13 residues. V dropped 10 bases and J dropped 2 bases, with 14 bases sitting between them. Full variable domain (missing parts from reference TRBV13 and TRBJ2-5): AAGVIQSPRHLIKEKRETATLKCYPIPRHDTVYWYQQGPGQDPQFLISFYEKMQSDKGSIPDRFSAQQFSDYHSELNMSSLELGDSALYFCAIGWAAQETQYFGPGTRLLVL.

The table lists this clonotype with many counts. The chain joins TRBV7-9 to TRBJ1-4; tentatively, D is TRBD1 (5 bases). This CDR3 has 16 residues. Germline lookup yields CDR1 SEHNR and CDR2 FQNEAQ (reference sequence). Trimming took off 4 bases at V and 0 bases at J, with 12 bases between the two ends. CDR3 protein: CASSSLRVATNEKLFF. The CDR3, as DNA: TGTGCCAGCAGCTCCCTCAGGGTCGCAACTAATGAAAAACTGTTTTTT.

This clonotype was found many times. The genes are TRBV5-8 and TRBJ1-2, with D unresolved. The CDR3 runs to 16 residues. Trimming took off 4 bases at V and 5 bases at J, with 21 bases between the two ends. Germline lookup yields CDR1 SGHTS and CDR2 YDEGEE. CDR3 sequence reads: CASSHAIPGTRYGYTF. CDR3 DNA sequence: TGTGCCAGCAGCCATGCTATTCCAGGAACTCGATATGGCTACACCTTC.

This clonotype was observed many times. The chain combines TRBV18 with TRBJ2-1, with 10 bases that match TRBD2. Germline CDR1 and CDR2: KGHSH and LQKENI. V shed 3 bases, J shed 4 bases, and the junction held 3 bases outside the gene matches. The CDR3 runs to 15 residues. Here the CDR3 reads CASSPQRGGYNEQFF. DNA of the CDR3: TGTGCCAGCTCACCCCAGCGGGGGGGGTACAATGAGCAGTTCTTC.

A word on this clonotype: This may stem from a read error, because a much larger clone lies one nucleotide away. This chain connects TRBV7-9 to TRBJ1-2; TRBD1 matches at 8 bases. The V segment lost 5 bases and the J segment 10 bases; nucleotides outside the gene matches: 9. Germline V gives CDR1 SEHNR, CDR2 FQNEAQ (reference sequence). The CDR3 runs 13 residues. CDR3 nucleotide sequence: TGTGCCAGCAGCCCCGAGACAGGGGTCGACTACACCTTC. It codes for CASSPETGVDYTF.

This clonotype came up many times. The germline gene is not matched at one end of the junction; a read error may be the cause. The chain links TRBV5-1 to TRBJ2-1; D call uncertain. CDR1 and CDR2 (germline): SGHRS, YFSETQ. This CDR3 region has 13 residues. DNA for the CDR3: TGCGCCAGCAGCTTGTCCTCCAACAATGAGCAGTTCTTC. Amino acids: CASSLSSNNEQFF.

The table lists this clonotype with many counts. V usage is TRBV7-8 and J usage is TRBJ1-5; no clear D gene. V dropped 1 base and J dropped 7 bases, with 5 bases sitting between them. Germline CDR1 reads SGHVS; CDR2 reads FQNEAQ. The CDR3 runs 12 residues. CDR3 DNA sequence: TGTGCCAGCAGCTTAGGTGAACAGCCCCAGCATTTT. Amino acid sequence: CASSLGEQPQHF.

This clonotype has a count of ten or more. The chain has TRBV7-6 and TRBJ2-7; TRBD1 matches 8 bases. From germline, CDR1 is SGHVS and CDR2 FNYEAQ. The CDR3 spans 14 residues. The V and J ends lost 5 bases and 4 bases, in that order; junction bases with no gene match: 7. The CDR3 sequence: CASSLRQGPYEQYV. The CDR3, as DNA: TGTGCCAGCAGCCTTAGACAGGGGCCATACGAGCAGTACGTC.